Below, one T cell receptor beta chain is given with its context. Antigen unknown. The sample is drawn from a study of beta chain features in type 1 diabetes. Overall study results and limits: At VDJ recombination sites, type 1 diabetes patients had fewer insertions and more deleted nucleotides. There was a possibility that cDNA sequencing over-represented cells with high TCR expression.

All of the isolated RNA was reverse transcribed, so expressed TCRB transcripts were sequenced. The repertoire was sequenced with immunoSEQ multiplex PCR; TCRdb's copy has only in-frame clones and lacks some. Among about 320,000 clones listed, 13% to 15% were seen once. A sort by CD45RO/CCR7/CD25/CD127/CD95/CD27 yielded CD4+ naive, central memory, regulatory and stem cell-like memory cells. Sequenced material: central memory CD4+ T cells from blood. This receptor was obtained from a man younger than 45 in good health.

The CDR3 bases are TGTGCCAGCAGCCCCGGCGGGGGGGAGAGGAACACTGAAGCTTTCTTT. Amino acids: CASSPGGGERNTEAFF. The chain combines TRBV4-2 with TRBJ1-1; D might be TRBD1 (5 bases). CDR3 size: 16 residues. Trimming took off 4 bases at V and 1 base at J, with 16 bases between the two ends. The germline gives CDR1 LGHNA, CDR2 YNFKEQ.